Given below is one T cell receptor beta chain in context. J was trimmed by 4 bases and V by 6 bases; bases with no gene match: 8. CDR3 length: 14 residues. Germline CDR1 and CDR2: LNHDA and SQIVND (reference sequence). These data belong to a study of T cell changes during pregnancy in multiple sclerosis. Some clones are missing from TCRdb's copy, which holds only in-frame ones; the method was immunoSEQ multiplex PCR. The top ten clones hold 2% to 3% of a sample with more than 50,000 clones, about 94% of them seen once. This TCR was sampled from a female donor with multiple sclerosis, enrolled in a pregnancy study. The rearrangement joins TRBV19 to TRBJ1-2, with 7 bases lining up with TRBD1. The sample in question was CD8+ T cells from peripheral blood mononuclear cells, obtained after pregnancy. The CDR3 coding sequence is TGTGCCAGTAGGCCGACAGGGTACGGCTATGGCTACACCTTC. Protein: CASRPTGYGYGYTF.